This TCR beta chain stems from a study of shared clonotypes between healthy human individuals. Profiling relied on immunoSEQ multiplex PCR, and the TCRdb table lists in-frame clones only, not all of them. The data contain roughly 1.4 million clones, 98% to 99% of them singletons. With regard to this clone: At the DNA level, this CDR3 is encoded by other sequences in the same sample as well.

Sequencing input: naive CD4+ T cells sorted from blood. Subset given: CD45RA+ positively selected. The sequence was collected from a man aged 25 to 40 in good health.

Here the CDR3 reads CASSLVNEKLFF. In nucleotides, the CDR3 is TGTGCCAGCAGCTTAGTAAATGAAAAACTGTTTTTT. V gene TRBV7-9 combines with J gene TRBJ1-4; D is ambiguous. The CDR3 is made up of 12 amino acids. In germline, CDR1 is SEHNR, CDR2 FQNEAQ (reference sequence). Trimming took off 1 base at V and 5 bases at J, with 2 bases between the two ends.